These T cell receptor beta chains were read from a single sample in a study of shared clonotypes between healthy human individuals. Data came from immunoSEQ multiplex PCR; TCRdb stores just in-frame clones and leaves some out. The table has 600,000 or so clones, about 95% seen once. Sequenced sample: naive CD8+ T cells sorted from blood. The receptor source for this set is a woman aged 25 to 39 in good health. CDR3s include the opening cysteine and the closing phenylalanine or tryptophan.

cdr3_aa j_call v_call
CSVGGDRWYTEAFF TRBJ1-1 TRBV29-1
CASREYRDGYTF TRBJ1-2 TRBV6-1
CASRYRGQNEQYF TRBJ2-7 TRBV13
CASSLQEARASPEQFF TRBJ2-1 TRBV13
CASSLGLQLETQYF TRBJ2-5 TRBV13
CASSLALGGGLSYEQYF TRBJ2-7 TRBV28
CASSERRYEQYF TRBJ2-7 TRBV6-1
CASSLIAHRANTGELFF TRBJ2-2 TRBV27
CASSQAGSTDTQYF TRBJ2-3 TRBV4-1
CASSSLAAKYEQFF TRBJ2-1 TRBV7-9
CATWTSGIKDEQFF TRBJ2-1 TRBV10-3
CASSLTGGTGNTIYF TRBJ1-3 TRBV4-1
CASSLGTSGSGETQYF TRBJ2-5 TRBV27